Sequencing of this TCR beta chain was carried out in a study of long-term antiretroviral therapy in people with HIV. Study-level results: Every time point showed a repertoire led by clones expanded before ART. There were no data on ART adherence, viral resistance or therapy changes, a gap that limits inferences about post-ART repertoire changes.

V lost 4 bases, J lost 3 bases, and 11 bases lay in between. The CDR3 covers 14 residues. Germline V gene data show CDR1 as SGDLS and CDR2 as YYNGEE. This clone was observed once. The antigen is undetermined. Version v3.0 of the immunoSEQ assay was performed at survey level. Per-sample TRB depth target: about 35,000-55,000 T-cell genomes. Measured with immunoSEQ multiplex PCR; TCRdb has only the in-frame clones, and not every one. The top ten clones hold around 4.2% of a sample with around 28,000 clones, 90% to 95% of them seen once. Sequencing used unsorted PBMCs, obtained 3.1 years after starting antiretroviral therapy. The origin of this receptor is a man younger than 35 with HIV. The chain has TRBV9 and TRBJ1-5, with D perhaps TRBD1 (6 bases). The CDR3 sequence: CASSLGHINQPQHF. As DNA, the CDR3 is TGTGCCAGCAGCTTGGGACATATCAATCAGCCCCAGCATTTT.